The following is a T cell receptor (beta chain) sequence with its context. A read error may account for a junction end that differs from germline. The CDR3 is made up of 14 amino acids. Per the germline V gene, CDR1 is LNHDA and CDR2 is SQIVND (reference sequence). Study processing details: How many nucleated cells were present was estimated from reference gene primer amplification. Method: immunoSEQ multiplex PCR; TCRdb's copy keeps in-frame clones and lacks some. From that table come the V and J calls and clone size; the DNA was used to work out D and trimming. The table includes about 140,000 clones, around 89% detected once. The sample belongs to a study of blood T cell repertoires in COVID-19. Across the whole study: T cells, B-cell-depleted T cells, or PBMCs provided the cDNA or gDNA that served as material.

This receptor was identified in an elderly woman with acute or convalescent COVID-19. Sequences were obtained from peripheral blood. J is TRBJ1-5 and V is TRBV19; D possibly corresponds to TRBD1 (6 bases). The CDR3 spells CASRNRAGNQPQHF. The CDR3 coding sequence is TGTGCTAGTAGAAACAGGGCCGGGAACCAGCCCCAGCATTTT.